This TCR beta chain derives from a study of control samples from healthy donors and cancer patients. Data came from immunoSEQ multiplex PCR; TCRdb stores just in-frame clones and leaves some out. The table has some 90,000 clones, 86% seen once. The source of this sequence is a woman between 45 and 65 years old in good health. The specimen was blood.

CDR3 DNA: TGTGCCAGCAGTTTACCTGGACTAGCGGGAGAAGGTAGAGGGTACAATGAGCAGTTCTTC. Protein product: CASSLPGLAGEGRGYNEQFF. The chain is built from TRBV6-2 or TRBV6-3 and TRBJ2-1, with 13 bases that match TRBD2. The ends lost 4 bases at V and 4 bases at J; junction bases unmatched: 16. Germline CDR1 MNHEY, CDR2 SVGEGT. The length of the CDR3 is 20 residues.